The T cell receptor beta chain under discussion was sequenced for a study of cytomegalovirus exposure and HLA in healthy donors. Study-wide points: Previously analyzed data showed that most TCR beta V segments were productive at a frequency of about 87% or about 30%. Rarity marked most TCR sequences, yet some public TCRs occurred in many donors.

Germline CDR1 and CDR2: MNHEY and SVGAGI. Trimming took 6 bases from V and 13 from J, leaving 19 bases between them. The CDR3 has 14 amino acids. Points on this clone: Its antigen is unidentified.

The PCR employed 60 Vbeta primers together with 13 Jbeta primers. The protocol was immunoSEQ multiplex PCR, while the TCRdb copy is restricted to in-frame clones and leaves out a portion. The data contain 150,000 to 200,000 clones, approximately 84% of them seen just once; the ten biggest clones take up around 0.21%. The TCR comes from a girl less than two years old in good health and CMV-seronegative. The sample consisted of PBMCs. The V and J genes are TRBV6-5 and TRBJ1-6, with a possible D match to TRBD1 (6 bases). Here the CDR3 reads CASSPNRDAYPLHF. The CDR3 DNA reads as TGTGCCAGCAGCCCTAACAGGGATGCGTATCCCCTCCACTTT.